This TCR beta chain was sequenced in a study of cytomegalovirus exposure and HLA in healthy donors. Overall study findings and caveats: A later analysis linked a missense DCLRE1C variant to TCR beta V- and J-gene trimming.

The CDR3 has 15 residues. Germline V gene data show CDR1 as SGHKS and CDR2 as YYEKEE (reference sequence). V lost 3 bases to trimming and J lost 3 bases; unmatched junction nucleotides: 8. PCR primers comprised 60 Vbeta and 13 Jbeta primers. Only in-frame clones appear in the TCRdb table, and some are missing; sequencing was by immunoSEQ multiplex PCR. The sample has roughly 190,000 clones; around 77% are singletons. This clone was recorded only once. What it binds is not known. Sequenced material: PBMCs. This TCR was sampled from a woman in her 30s in good health and CMV-seropositive. This rearrangement joins TRBV5-5 to TRBJ2-7; 8 positions match TRBD1. The CDR3 region has the DNA TGTGCCAGCAGCTACACGGCGACAGGGGTCTACGAGCAGTACTTC. Translated: CASSYTATGVYEQYF.